There are a few counts of the clone carrying this T cell receptor (beta chain). CDR1 MRHNA and CDR2 SNTAGT come from the germline V gene. The CDR3 is 13 residues long. The V and J ends lost 3 bases and 4 bases respectively, with 6 bases between them. This entry comes from a study of blood T cell repertoires in COVID-19. Across the whole study: Acute and convalescent COVID-19 samples came from the United States, Italy and Spain. Sample material is recorded as cDNA or gDNA derived from T cells, B-cell-depleted T cells, or PBMCs.

How the authors handled the data: How many nucleated cells were present was estimated from reference gene primer amplification. Profiling relied on immunoSEQ multiplex PCR, and the TCRdb table lists in-frame clones only, not all of them. Clonal size and the V and J genes are those of that table, whereas D and trimming came from the DNA. The sample lists 150,000 to 200,000 clones; roughly 80% were seen once. Sequencing was performed on peripheral blood. The source is a young woman with acute or convalescent COVID-19. This chain connects TRBV6-4 to TRBJ2-2; D is unresolved. Here the CDR3 reads CASSDRSTGELFF. The CDR3 region has the DNA TGTGCCAGCAGTGATCGCAGCACCGGGGAGCTGTTTTTT.